The 9 T cell receptor beta chains listed next were all sequenced from one sample in a study of PD-1 blockade in classical Hodgkin lymphoma. Only in-frame clones appear in the TCRdb table, and some are missing; sequencing was by immunoSEQ multiplex PCR. The table has about 20,000 clones, roughly 84% seen once. Time point described: cycle 4 day 1 (C4D1), after 5 to 7 weeks of nivolumab. All trial patients relapsed after autologous stem cell transplantation. Through magnetic negative selection, CD8+ T cells were separated from PBMCs that had been thawed. The sample here was CD8+ T cells from blood, taken before the fourth cycle of nivolumab. The receptors were sampled from a human donor with classical Hodgkin lymphoma.

The chain uses TRBV27 and TRBJ2-5; 10 bases agree with TRBD1. CDR1 MNHEY and CDR2 SMNVEV come from the germline V gene (reference sequence). V shed 5 bases and J 2 bases; nucleotides not matched to a gene: 8. The CDR3 has 16 amino acids. The CDR3 protein is CASSPTTGGVQETQYF. In DNA form, the CDR3 reads TGTGCCAGCAGTCCCACGACAGGGGGCGTTCAAGAGACCCAGTACTTC.

Note on this clone: The same CDR3 arises from other DNA sequences in this sample as well. The J gene is TRBJ2-1, the V gene TRBV27; tentatively, D is TRBD2 (6 bases). The germline V and J ends were trimmed by 2 bases and 1 base, with 6 bases remaining between them. Germline V gene sequence: CDR1 MNHEY, CDR2 SMNVEV (reference sequence). The CDR3 consists of 14 residues. The CDR3 nucleotides read TGTGCCAGCAGTTTAGGGGGGTCCTACAATGAGCAGTTCTTC. Its translation is CASSLGGSYNEQFF.

The CDR3 loop is CASSQDQAGPYGYTF. CDR3 sequence (DNA): TGCGCCAGCAGCCAAGATCAGGCAGGGCCATATGGCTACACCTTC. The chain links TRBV4-3 to TRBJ1-2, with D tentatively TRBD1 (5 bases). This CDR3 spans 15 amino acids. With 0 bases removed from V and 5 bases from J, the gap between germline ends came to 13 bases. Germline V gene lookup returns CDR1 LGHNA and CDR2 YSLEER.

V is TRBV27 and J is TRBJ2-1, with D unclear. Germline CDR1 and CDR2: MNHEY and SMNVEV (reference sequence). The CDR3 sequence is 14 residues long. Trimming took 8 bases from V and 5 from J, leaving 16 bases between them. CDR3 protein: CASRIEPSHNEQFF. CDR3 DNA sequence: TGTGCCAGCCGCATAGAGCCGTCTCACAATGAGCAGTTCTTC.

The chain combines TRBV19 with TRBJ2-7, with D uncertain. Trimming pared 4 bases from V and 3 bases from J, leaving 7 bases between. This CDR3 is 12 amino acids long. The germline gives CDR1 LNHDA, CDR2 SQIVND (reference sequence). The CDR3 nucleotides are TGTGCCAGTAGTACCACGGACTACGAGCAGTACTTC. Protein product: CASSTTDYEQYF.

The chain joins TRBV4-3 to TRBJ1-6; unclear D gene. Trimming removed 0 bases from V and 7 bases from J, with 16 bases in between. The germline V gene encodes CDR1 LGHNA and CDR2 YSLEER. The CDR3 has 17 amino acids. In DNA, the CDR3 is TGCGCCAGCAGCCAAGACAGCGTTGTGCGAGGGAATTCACCCCTCCACTTT. It translates to CASSQDSVVRGNSPLHF.

The chain employs TRBV19 and TRBJ1-1; no reliable D call. The CDR3 covers 14 residues. Trimming shortened V by 5 bases and J by 1 base, and 11 bases separated the two germline ends. In germline, CDR1 is LNHDA, CDR2 SQIVND (reference sequence). CDR3 bases: TGTGCCAGTAGTCCGGCTAGGAGGAACACTGAAGCTTTCTTT. Its translation is CASSPARRNTEAFF.

This clone was picked up a small number of times. The chain has TRBV19 and TRBJ2-2, with D perhaps TRBD2 (5 bases). V was clipped by 4 bases and J by 7 bases, with 10 bases between them. Germline CDR1 reads LNHDA; CDR2 reads SQIVND (reference sequence). This CDR3 contains 13 residues. CDR3 in DNA: TGTGCCAGTAGTACCCGGAGGATCGGGGAGCTGTTTTTT. It encodes CASSTRRIGELFF.

This clone has only one observation. No DNA is shown, since the ends of the CDR3 on it are uncertain; the CDR3 is the one TCRdb lists. The chain employs TRBV7-5 and TRBJ1-2. TRBV7-5 is reported as a pseudogene. The CDR3 length is 19 residues, termini included. CDR3 loop: CVRSLVGSGTETLNYGYTF.